This T cell receptor (beta chain) was found in a study of cytotoxic CD8 clonotypes in ibrutinib-treated CLL. Assay used: immunoSEQ multiplex PCR; TCRdb lists only in-frame clones, some missing. The repertoire holds 200,000 to 250,000 clones, with 79% as singletons. The source was PBMCs, collected after 12 months of ibrutinib treatment. This sequence originates from a human donor with chronic lymphocytic leukemia.

The CDR3 sequence is CAIAPGPEANVLTF. CDR3 in DNA: TGTGCCATCGCTCCCGGCCCCGAGGCCAACGTCCTGACTTTC. The V gene is TRBV10-3, the J gene TRBJ2-6; D not resolved. CDR1 is ENHRY, CDR2 SYGVKD, per germline. CDR3 size: 14 residues. V was shortened by 8 bases and J by 6 bases, with 14 bases between the two germline ends.